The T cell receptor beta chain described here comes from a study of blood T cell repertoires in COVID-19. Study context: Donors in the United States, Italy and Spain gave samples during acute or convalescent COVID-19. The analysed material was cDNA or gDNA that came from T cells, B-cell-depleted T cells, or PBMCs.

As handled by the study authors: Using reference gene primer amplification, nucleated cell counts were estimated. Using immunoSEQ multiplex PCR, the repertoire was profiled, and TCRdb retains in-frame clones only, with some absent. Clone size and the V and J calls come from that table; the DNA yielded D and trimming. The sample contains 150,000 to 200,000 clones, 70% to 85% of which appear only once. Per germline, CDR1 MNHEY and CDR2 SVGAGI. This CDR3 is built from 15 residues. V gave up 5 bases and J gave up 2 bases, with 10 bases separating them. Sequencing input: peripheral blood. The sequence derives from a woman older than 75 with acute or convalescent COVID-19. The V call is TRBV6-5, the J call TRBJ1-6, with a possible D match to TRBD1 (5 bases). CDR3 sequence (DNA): TGTGCCAGCAGTCTACAGGACCCCTATAATTCACCCCTCCACTTT. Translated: CASSLQDPYNSPLHF.